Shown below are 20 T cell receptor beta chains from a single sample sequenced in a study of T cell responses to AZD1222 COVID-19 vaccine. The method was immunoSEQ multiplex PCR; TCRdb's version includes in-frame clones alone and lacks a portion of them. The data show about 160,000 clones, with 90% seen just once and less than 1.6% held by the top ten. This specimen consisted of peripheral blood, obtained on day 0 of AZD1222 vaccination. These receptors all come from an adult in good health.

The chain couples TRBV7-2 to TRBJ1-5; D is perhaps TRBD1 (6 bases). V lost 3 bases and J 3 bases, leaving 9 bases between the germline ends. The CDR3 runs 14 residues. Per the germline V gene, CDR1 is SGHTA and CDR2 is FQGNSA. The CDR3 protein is CASSFQGYNQPQHF. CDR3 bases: TGTGCCAGCAGCTTCCAGGGGTACAATCAGCCCCAGCATTTT.

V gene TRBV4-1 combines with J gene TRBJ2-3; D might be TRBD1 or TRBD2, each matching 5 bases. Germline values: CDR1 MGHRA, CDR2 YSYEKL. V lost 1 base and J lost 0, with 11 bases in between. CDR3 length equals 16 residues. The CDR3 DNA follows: TGCGCCAGCAGCCAAGTTACCGGGGCCAGCACAGATACGCAGTATTTT. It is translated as CASSQVTGASTDTQYF.

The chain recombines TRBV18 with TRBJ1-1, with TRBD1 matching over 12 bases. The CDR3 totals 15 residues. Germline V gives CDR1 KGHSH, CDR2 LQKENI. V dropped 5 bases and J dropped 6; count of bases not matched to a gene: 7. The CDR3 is CASSTGQGAIAEAFF. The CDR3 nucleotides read TGTGCCAGCTCAACGGGACAGGGGGCGATTGCTGAAGCTTTCTTT.

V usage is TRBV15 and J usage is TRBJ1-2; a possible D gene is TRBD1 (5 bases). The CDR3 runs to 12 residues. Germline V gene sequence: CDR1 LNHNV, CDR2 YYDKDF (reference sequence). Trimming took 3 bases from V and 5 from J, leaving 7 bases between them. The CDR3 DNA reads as TGTGCCACCAGCAGCCCAGGGTATGGCTACACCTTC. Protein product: CATSSPGYGYTF.

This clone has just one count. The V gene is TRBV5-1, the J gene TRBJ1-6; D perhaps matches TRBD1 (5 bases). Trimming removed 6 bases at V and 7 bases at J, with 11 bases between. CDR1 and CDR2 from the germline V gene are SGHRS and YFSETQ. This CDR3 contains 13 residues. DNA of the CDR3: TGCGCCAGCAAGGACATTTTAAATTCACCCCTCCACTTT. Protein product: CASKDILNSPLHF.

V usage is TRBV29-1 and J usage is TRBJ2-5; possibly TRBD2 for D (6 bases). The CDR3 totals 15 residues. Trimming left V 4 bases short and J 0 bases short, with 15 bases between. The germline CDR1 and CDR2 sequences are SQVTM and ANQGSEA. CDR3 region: CSVAAGGEYQETQYF. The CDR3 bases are TGCAGCGTTGCTGCCGGCGGGGAGTACCAAGAGACCCAGTACTTC. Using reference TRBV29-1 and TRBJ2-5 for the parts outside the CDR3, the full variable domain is SAVISQKPSRDICQRGTSLTIQCQVDSQVTMMFWYRQQPGQSLTLIATANQGSEATYESGFVIDKFPISRPNLTFSTLTVSNMSPEDSSIYLCSVAAGGEYQETQYFGPGTRLLVL.

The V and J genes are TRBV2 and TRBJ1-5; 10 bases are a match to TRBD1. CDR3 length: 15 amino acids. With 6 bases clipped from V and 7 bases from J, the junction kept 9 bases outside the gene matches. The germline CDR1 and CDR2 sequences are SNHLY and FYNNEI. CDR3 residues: CASSHRQGAWQPQHF. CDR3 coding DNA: TGTGCCAGCAGCCATAGACAGGGGGCATGGCAGCCCCAGCATTTT. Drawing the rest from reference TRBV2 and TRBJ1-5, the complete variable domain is EPEVTQTPSHQVTQMGQEVILRCVPISNHLYFYWYRQILGQKVEFLVSFYNNEISEKSEIFDDQFSVERPDGSNFTLKIRSTKLEDSAMYFCASSHRQGAWQPQHFGDGTRLSIL.

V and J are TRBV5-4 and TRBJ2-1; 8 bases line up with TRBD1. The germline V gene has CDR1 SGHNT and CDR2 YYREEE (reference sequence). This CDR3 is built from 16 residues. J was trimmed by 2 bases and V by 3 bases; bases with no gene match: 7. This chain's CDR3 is CASSYDRGRTYNEQFF. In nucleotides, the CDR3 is TGTGCCAGCAGCTATGACAGGGGAAGAACCTACAATGAGCAGTTCTTC.

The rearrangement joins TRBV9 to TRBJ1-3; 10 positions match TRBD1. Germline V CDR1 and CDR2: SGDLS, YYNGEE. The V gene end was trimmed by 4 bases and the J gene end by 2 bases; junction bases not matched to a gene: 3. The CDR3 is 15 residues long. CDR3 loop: CASSHGQGAGNTIYF. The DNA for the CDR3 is TGTGCCAGCAGCCACGGACAGGGGGCTGGAAACACCATATATTTT. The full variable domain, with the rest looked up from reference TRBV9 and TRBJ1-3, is DSGVTQTPKHLITATGQRVTLRCSPRSGDLSVYWYQQSLDQGLQFLIQYYNGEERAKGNILERFSAQQFPDLHSELNLSSLELGDSALYFCASSHGQGAGNTIYFGEGSWLTVV.

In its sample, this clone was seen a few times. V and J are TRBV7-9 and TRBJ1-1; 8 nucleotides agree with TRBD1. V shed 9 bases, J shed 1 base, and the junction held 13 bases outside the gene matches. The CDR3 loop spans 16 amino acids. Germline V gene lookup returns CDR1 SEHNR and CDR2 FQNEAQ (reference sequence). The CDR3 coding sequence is TGTGCCAGTATTTCTCTCCCGGGACAGGCGAACACTGAAGCTTTCTTT. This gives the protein CASISLPGQANTEAFF.

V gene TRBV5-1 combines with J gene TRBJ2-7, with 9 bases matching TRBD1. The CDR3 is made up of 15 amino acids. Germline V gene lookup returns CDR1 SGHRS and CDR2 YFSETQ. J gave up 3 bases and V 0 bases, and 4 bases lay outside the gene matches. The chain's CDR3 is CASSLGGQGGYEQYF. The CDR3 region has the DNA TGCGCCAGCAGCTTGGGGGGACAGGGAGGCTACGAGCAGTACTTC.

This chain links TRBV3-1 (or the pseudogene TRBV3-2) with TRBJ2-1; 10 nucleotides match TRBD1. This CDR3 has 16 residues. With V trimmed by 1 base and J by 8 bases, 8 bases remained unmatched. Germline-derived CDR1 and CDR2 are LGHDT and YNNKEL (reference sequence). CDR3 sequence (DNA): TGTGCCAGCAGCCAAGGATTCTGGGACAGGGGTCATGAGCAGTTCTTC. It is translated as CASSQGFWDRGHEQFF.

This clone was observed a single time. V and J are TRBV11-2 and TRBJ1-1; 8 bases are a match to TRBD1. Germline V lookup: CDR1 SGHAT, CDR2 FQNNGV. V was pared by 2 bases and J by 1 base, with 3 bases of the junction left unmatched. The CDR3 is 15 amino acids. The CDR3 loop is CASSLSGTGNTEAFF. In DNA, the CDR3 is TGTGCCAGCAGCTTATCCGGGACAGGGAACACTGAAGCTTTCTTT.

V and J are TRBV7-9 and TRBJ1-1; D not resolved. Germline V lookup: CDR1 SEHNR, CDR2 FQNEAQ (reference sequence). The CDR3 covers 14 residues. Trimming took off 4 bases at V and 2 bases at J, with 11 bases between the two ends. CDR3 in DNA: TGTGCCAGCAGCTCAGGACGGAGTAACACTGAAGCTTTCTTT. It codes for CASSSGRSNTEAFF.

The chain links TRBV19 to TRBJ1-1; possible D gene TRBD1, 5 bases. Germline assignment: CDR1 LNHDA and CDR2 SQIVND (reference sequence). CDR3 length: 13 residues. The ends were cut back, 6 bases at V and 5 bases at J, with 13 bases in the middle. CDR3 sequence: CASRFQGNTEAFF. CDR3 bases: TGTGCCAGTAGATTTCAGGGAAATACTGAAGCTTTCTTT.

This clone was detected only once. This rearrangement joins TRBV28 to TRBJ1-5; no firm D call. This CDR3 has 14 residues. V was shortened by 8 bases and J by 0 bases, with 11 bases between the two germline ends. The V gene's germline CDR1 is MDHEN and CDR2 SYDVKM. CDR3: CASQTRYSNQPQHF. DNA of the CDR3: TGTGCCAGCCAGACACGCTATAGCAATCAGCCCCAGCATTTT.

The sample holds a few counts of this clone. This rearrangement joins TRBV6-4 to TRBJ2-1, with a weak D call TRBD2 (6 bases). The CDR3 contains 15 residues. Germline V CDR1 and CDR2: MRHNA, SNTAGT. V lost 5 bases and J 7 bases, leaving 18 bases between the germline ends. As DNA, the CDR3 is TGTGCCAGCAGTCCACGGACGGGGGAAGGGAATGAGCAGTTCTTC. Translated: CASSPRTGEGNEQFF.

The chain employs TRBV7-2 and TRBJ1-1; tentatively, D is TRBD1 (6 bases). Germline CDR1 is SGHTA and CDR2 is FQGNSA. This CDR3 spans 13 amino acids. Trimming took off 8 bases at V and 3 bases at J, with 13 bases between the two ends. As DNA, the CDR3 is TGTGCCAGCTCGGGACAAGGAGACACTGAAGCTTTCTTT. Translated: CASSGQGDTEAFF.

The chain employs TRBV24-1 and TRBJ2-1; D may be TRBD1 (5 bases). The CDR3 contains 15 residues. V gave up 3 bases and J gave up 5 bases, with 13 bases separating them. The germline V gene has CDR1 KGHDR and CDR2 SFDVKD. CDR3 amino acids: CATSDGGQVDNEQFF. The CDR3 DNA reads TGTGCCACCAGTGATGGCGGACAAGTCGACAATGAGCAGTTCTTC.

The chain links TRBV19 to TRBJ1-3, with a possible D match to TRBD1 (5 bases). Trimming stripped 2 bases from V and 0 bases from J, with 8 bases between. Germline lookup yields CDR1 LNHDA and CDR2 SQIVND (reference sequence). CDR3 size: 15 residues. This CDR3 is CASSIRQNSGNTIYF. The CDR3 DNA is TGTGCCAGTAGTATAAGACAGAACTCTGGAAACACCATATATTTT.